One sample yielded the 23 T cell receptor beta chains listed below, sequenced in a study of monozygotic twins with inflammatory bowel disease. For each CDR3 protein, TCRdb gives one entry from its re-call of the 5' RACE reads, without DNA. The repertoire table contains 150,000 to 200,000 distinct CDR3 sequences. Sequenced input: blood. The source of these receptors is a human donor with ulcerative colitis or Crohn's disease, or a healthy co-twin of an affected twin (not recorded which).

The V call is TRBV20-1, the J call TRBJ2-5; TCRdb selects TRBD2, and the lack of DNA leaves this call unchecked. Germline V gene sequence: CDR1 DFQATT, CDR2 SNEGSKA (reference sequence). CDR3 length equals 15 residues. The CDR3: CSANPTNSQEETQYF.

CDR3 amino acids: CATLTGTGVTDTQYF. V usage is TRBV6-1 and J usage is TRBJ2-3; TCRdb calls TRBD1, which cannot be checked without DNA. CDR1 and CDR2 (germline): MNHNS, SASEGT. The CDR3 sequence is 15 residues long.

The CDR3 region is CAWSRSLFGQGEETQYF. The rearrangement links TRBV30 to TRBJ2-5; no DNA is available, so the TRBD1 call from TCRdb remains unchecked. Germline CDR1 GTSNPN, CDR2 SVGIG (reference sequence). The CDR3 has 17 amino acids. The variable domain in full, with the rest retrieved from reference TRBV30 and TRBJ2-5, is SQTIHQWPATLVQPVGSPLSLECTVEGTSNPNLYWYRQAAGRGLQLLFYSVGIGQISSEVPQNLSASRPQDRQFILSSKKLLLSDSGFYLCAWSRSLFGQGEETQYFGPGTRLLVL.

The chain joins TRBV20-1 to TRBJ2-7; TCRdb proposes TRBD2, but this gene call is untestable without DNA. Germline V gives CDR1 DFQATT, CDR2 SNEGSKA (reference sequence). The CDR3 extends over 13 amino acids. CDR3 sequence reads: CSASKRGAYEQYF.

The chain is built from TRBV3-1 and TRBJ2-7; TCRdb's assignment of TRBD2 cannot be checked, as there is no DNA. The CDR3 runs to 15 residues. Germline loops: CDR1 LGHDT, CDR2 YNNKEL (reference sequence). The CDR3 region is CASSPALGSRFEQYF.

The chain links TRBV30 to TRBJ1-2; with no DNA, the TCRdb D assignment of TRBD1 cannot be verified. Germline CDR1 is GTSNPN and CDR2 is SVGIG (reference sequence). CDR3 length: 14 amino acids. This CDR3 reads CAWSGGTFSYGYTF.

The CDR3 loop is CAISESTSGSRVTDTQYF. The rearrangement links TRBV10-3 to TRBJ2-3; TCRdb proposes TRBD2, but this gene call is untestable without DNA. The CDR3 spans 18 residues. Germline assignment: CDR1 ENHRY and CDR2 SYGVKD.

The chain recombines TRBV6-1 with TRBJ1-6. Germline V lookup: CDR1 MNHNS, CDR2 SASEGT. This CDR3 spans 17 amino acids. CDR3 amino acids: CASSPGRSRGPNSPLHF.

This chain joins TRBV9 and TRBJ1-2. Germline lookup yields CDR1 SGDLS and CDR2 YYNGEE. The CDR3 sequence is 14 residues long. The CDR3 spells CASSETGLNYGYTF.

V usage is TRBV5-6 and J usage is TRBJ2-7; the D call from TCRdb, TRBD2, cannot be confirmed without DNA. Germline V lookup: CDR1 SGHDT, CDR2 YYEEEE. The CDR3 extends over 14 amino acids. CDR3 sequence: CASTRAVVAYEQYF. Combining the CDR3 with reference TRBV5-6 and TRBJ2-7 gives the whole variable domain DAGVTQSPTHLIKTRGQQVTLRCSPKSGHDTVSWYQQALGQGPQFIFQYYEEEERQRGNFPDRFSGHQFPNYSSELNVNALLLGDSALYLCASTRAVVAYEQYFGPGTRLTVT.

The rearrangement joins TRBV10-3 to TRBJ2-1. The CDR3 contains 14 residues. CDR1 is ENHRY, CDR2 SYGVKD, per germline. CDR3 protein: CAISELEGHNEQFF.

J is TRBJ2-5 and V is TRBV14; TCRdb designates TRBD2, a call that cannot be tested without DNA. Germline assignment: CDR1 SGHDN and CDR2 FVKESK. This CDR3 spans 20 amino acids. CDR3 in amino acids: CASSQDLISRLAGIQETQYF.

The V gene is TRBV7-9, the J gene TRBJ2-1; checking the TCRdb D call of TRBD2 is not possible without DNA. The CDR3 extends over 14 amino acids. From germline, CDR1 is SEHNR and CDR2 FQNEAQ (reference sequence). The CDR3 sequence is CASSTGTSIDEQFF. Supplemented by reference TRBV7-9 and TRBJ2-1, the full variable domain reads DTGVSQNPRHKITKRGQNVTFRCDPISEHNRLYWYRQTLGQGPEFLTYFQNEAQLEKSRLLSDRFSAERPKGSFSTLEIQRTEQGDSAMYLCASSTGTSIDEQFFGPGTRLTVL.

The CDR3 spells CASSFRDSSYEQYF. This sequence joins TRBV27 and TRBJ2-7; TCRdb gives TRBD1 as the D gene, but with no DNA this cannot be confirmed. Looked up from germline, CDR1 is MNHEY and CDR2 is SMNVEV (reference sequence). The CDR3 spans 14 residues.

The chain employs TRBV20-1 and TRBJ1-1. The CDR3 is 13 amino acids. In germline, CDR1 is DFQATT, CDR2 SNEGSKA (reference sequence). CDR3: CSASDRFGSEAFF.

This CDR3 is CASSADQETQYF. The rearrangement uses TRBV5-1 and TRBJ2-5. The CDR3 contains 12 residues. CDR1 and CDR2 (germline): SGHRS, YFSETQ.

The genes are TRBV25-1 and TRBJ2-3; lacking DNA, the TRBD1 call made by TCRdb goes unchecked. The germline V gene has CDR1 MGHDK and CDR2 SYGVNS. The CDR3 is made up of 15 amino acids. Here the CDR3 reads CASTRQGDSTDTQYF.

The chain carries TRBV4-2 and TRBJ2-3; TCRdb proposes TRBD2, but this gene call is untestable without DNA. The germline V gene has CDR1 LGHNA and CDR2 YNFKEQ. The CDR3 covers 15 residues. This chain's CDR3 is CASSQVQRGEDTQYF.

This chain joins TRBV5-4 and TRBJ1-1. Germline assignment: CDR1 SGHNT and CDR2 YYREEE (reference sequence). The CDR3 runs to 12 residues. This CDR3 reads CASSSKNTEAFF.

The rearrangement joins TRBV6-1 to TRBJ2-1; no DNA is available, so the TRBD2 call from TCRdb remains unchecked. CDR3 length equals 16 residues. The germline CDR1 and CDR2 sequences are MNHNS and SASEGT. The CDR3 sequence: CASSQGLAPLYNEQFF.

The chain carries TRBV4-3 and TRBJ2-2. The CDR3 sequence is 15 residues long. Germline values: CDR1 LGHNA, CDR2 YSLEER. This CDR3 is CASSQDWANTGELFF.

The chain has TRBV18 and TRBJ1-2; TCRdb indicates TRBD1, and absent DNA this call remains unverified. In germline, CDR1 is KGHSH, CDR2 LQKENI. The CDR3 covers 15 residues. CDR3 sequence reads: CASSPVGATDYGYTF.

This chain joins TRBV11-2 and TRBJ2-3; TCRdb picks TRBD2, but there is no DNA to check that call. Germline V gives CDR1 SGHAT, CDR2 FQNNGV. The CDR3 sequence is 18 residues long. The CDR3: CASSSQPGLDSRTDTQYF.